The TCR beta chain described here comes from a study of STAT5B mutations in CD4+ large granular lymphocyte leukemia. About the research overall: Among healthy controls, a particular HLA allele went with more CDR3 'QG' motifs.

Study findings and constraints: Data were not HLA-matched across samples. Top patient clones used TRBV06 genes more often: 8/27 versus 2/35 in controls.

On this clone: Its antigen is unknown.

Germline V gene data show CDR1 as SGHAT and CDR2 as FQNNGV. The CDR3 is 13 amino acids. Trimming took 0 bases from V and 0 from J, leaving 2 bases between them. Buffy coats from healthy blood donors served as controls. TCRdb keeps only in-frame clones here, not all; method: immunoSEQ multiplex PCR. The sample carries about 24,000 clones, about two thirds recorded once. This clonotype originated in a human donor in good health. The specimen sequenced was CD4+ T cells from blood buffy coats. V usage is TRBV11-2 and J usage is TRBJ1-1, with D unclear. Here the CDR3 DNA reads TGTGCCAGCAGCTTAGAGGTGAACACTGAAGCTTTCTTT. This translates into CASSLEVNTEAFF.